This T cell receptor (beta chain) emerged from a study of blood T cell repertoires in COVID-19. Data came from immunoSEQ multiplex PCR; TCRdb stores just in-frame clones and leaves some out. The sample has some 320,000 clones; 75% to 85% are singletons. V was cut by 3 bases and J by 5 bases, with 14 bases left in between. Germline-derived CDR1 and CDR2 are SGHNT and YYREEE (reference sequence). The CDR3 consists of 14 residues. Sequenced input: peripheral blood. The chain has TRBV5-4 and TRBJ1-1; D might be TRBD1 (5 bases). This receptor was identified in a human donor in a cohort sampled during active COVID-19. The chain's CDR3 is CASSWDAGGTEAFF. DNA of the CDR3: TGTGCCAGCAGCTGGGACGCTGGGGGGACTGAAGCTTTCTTT.